This T cell receptor (beta chain) emerged from a study of cytomegalovirus exposure and HLA in healthy donors. The PCR used 60 Vbeta and 13 Jbeta primers. Clones were sequenced by immunoSEQ multiplex PCR, and TCRdb holds only the in-frame ones, with some missing. The data hold 120,000 to 150,000 clones, with about three fifths observed a single time. The CDR3 length is 15 residues. V dropped 1 base and J dropped 2 bases, with 9 bases sitting between them. Germline V gene lookup returns CDR1 SEHNR and CDR2 FQNEAQ (reference sequence). Study observations and caveats: In terms of immune exposure information, only CMV serostatus was available. In a later analysis, the majority of CMV-associated beta chains seemingly showed HLA restriction. It emerged from a later analysis that several of the most significant clusters appeared to be linked to common viral pathogens. The number of N-insertions in an Asian-associated ancestry cluster was reportedly below the approximately 680-donor mean in a later analysis.

In this sample, this clone turned up a few times. The antigen remains undetermined. The genes are TRBV7-9 and TRBJ1-3; weak D call: TRBD1 (6 bases). This clonotype was sampled from a woman aged 30 to 39 in good health and CMV-seropositive. Sequenced input: PBMCs. The CDR3 nucleotides are TGTGCCAGCAGCTTAGTAGCAGGGGCTGGAAACACCATATATTTT. Protein: CASSLVAGAGNTIYF.